This T cell receptor beta chain is drawn from a study of lymphopenia after photon versus proton radiotherapy. In this sample, this clone turned up once. Trimming at V came to 3 bases and at J to 1 base, leaving 7 bases not matched to a gene. The CDR3 has 16 residues. Germline V lookup: CDR1 SGHTA, CDR2 FQGNSA. The protocol was immunoSEQ multiplex PCR, while the TCRdb copy is restricted to in-frame clones and leaves out a portion. Among some 44,000 clones listed, approximately 83% were seen once. The TCR originated in a woman in her 70s with pancreatic cancer. This sample comprised peripheral blood, obtained from a patient treated with proton-based radiotherapy. The rearrangement uses TRBV7-2 and TRBJ2-3; 7 bases are a match to TRBD2. Here the CDR3 DNA reads TGTGCCAGCAGCTTCGGCGGGAGTAGGGGCACAGATACGCAGTATTTT. It yields the protein CASSFGGSRGTDTQYF.